A single T cell receptor beta chain is shown here with its context. As yet, its antigen is unknown. This sample is part of a study of cytomegalovirus exposure and HLA in healthy donors. General study findings and limits: Productive rates of about 87% or about 30% were seen for most TCR beta V segments in an earlier analysis. In most subjects, TCR beta sequences reportedly gave accurate predictions of HLA-A and HLA-B alleles. It emerged from a later analysis that several of the most significant clusters appeared to be linked to common viral pathogens. The study recorded 164 TCR beta chains that were cytomegalovirus-associated.

Both 60 Vbeta primers and 13 Jbeta primers went into the PCR. The data were produced by immunoSEQ multiplex PCR, yet TCRdb's version contains in-frame clones alone and is incomplete. This sample has tens of thousands of clones, with under 80% found just once. V dropped 4 bases and J dropped 0 bases, with 17 bases sitting between them. Germline loops: CDR1 SGHKS, CDR2 YYEKEE (reference sequence). CDR3 length: 17 residues. The chain carries TRBV5-5 and TRBJ1-3; TRBD1 is a possible D gene (5 bases). The sequence was collected from a male donor in good health and CMV-seronegative. Sequenced input: PBMCs. This CDR3 is CASSPLWGGNSGNTIYF. The CDR3 nucleotides are TGTGCCAGCAGCCCATTATGGGGGGGTAACTCTGGAAACACCATATATTTT.